The T cell receptor beta chain under discussion was sequenced for a study of blood T cell repertoires in COVID-19. At the level of the study: Samples of COVID-19 (acute and convalescent) were obtained from the United States, Italy and Spain. PBMCs, B-cell-depleted T cells, or T cells were the source of the cDNA or gDNA that made up the material.

Original processing methods: Amplification of reference gene primers was used by the study to estimate nucleated cell counts. The assay was immunoSEQ multiplex PCR, and TCRdb's table has in-frame clones only and misses some. D and trimming were read from the DNA, whereas the V and J calls and clone size are those reported in that table. The sample comprises approximately 200,000 clones, about 88% of which are singletons, and roughly 2.9% rests with the top ten. There are 13 residues in the CDR3. V shed 5 bases and J shed 5 bases, with 12 bases lying between them. This clone was detected only once. What was sequenced was peripheral blood. The origin of this receptor is a woman aged 25 to 45 with active or convalescent COVID-19. The chain employs TRBV12-3 or TRBV12-4 and TRBJ1-2; D gene uncertain. CDR3 loop: CASSAERAYGYTF. As DNA, the CDR3 is TGTGCCAGCAGTGCCGAGAGGGCTTATGGCTACACCTTC.